Listed below are T cell receptor beta chains from one sample, sequenced in a study of T cells in Graves' hyperthyroidism and ophthalmopathy. One entry per CDR3 protein results from TCRdb running MiXCR on the multiplex PCR reads. The table has 730,000 or so distinct CDR3 sequences, around 20% seen once. Source material: blood. The receptor set was obtained from a woman in her forties or fifties with Graves' hyperthyroidism that later progressed to Graves' ophthalmopathy. The CDR3 runs from the conserved cysteine through the conserved F or W. Fields, in order: clone size, V gene, J gene, D gene, CDR3 protein, CDR3 DNA. A D gene is named only where the DNA matches it firmly. The size field is filled for only some rows; it gives once, few, many or a size class.

abundance: NA
v_gene: TRBV9
j_gene: TRBJ1-2
d_gene: TRBD1
CDR3aa: CASSGDWGTGQGYTF
CDR3nt: TGTGCCAGCAGCGGAGATTGGGGGACAGGGCAAGGCTACACCTTC

abundance: NA
v_gene: TRBV20-1
j_gene: TRBJ1-6
d_gene: NA
CDR3aa: CSAPQGYSYNSPLHF
CDR3nt: TGCAGTGCTCCGCAGGGTTACTCCTATAATTCACCCCTCCACTTT

abundance: NA
v_gene: TRBV6-1
j_gene: TRBJ1-6
d_gene: TRBD1
CDR3aa: CASSPSQGLRSPLHF
CDR3nt: TGTGCCAGCAGTCCTTCACAGGGGCTGAGATCACCCCTCCACTTT

abundance: NA
v_gene: TRBV5-4
j_gene: TRBJ2-5
d_gene: NA
CDR3aa: CASSLNSPLETQYF
CDR3nt: TGTGCCAGCAGCTTGAACAGCCCATTGGAGACCCAGTACTTC

abundance: NA
v_gene: TRBV5-4
j_gene: TRBJ2-7
d_gene: TRBD1
CDR3aa: CASSPLTGGPDYEQYF
CDR3nt: TGTGCCAGCAGCCCACTGACAGGGGGCCCAGACTACGAGCAGTACTTC

abundance: few
v_gene: TRBV20-1
j_gene: TRBJ1-1
d_gene: TRBD1
CDR3aa: CSARRGGAGVAFF
CDR3nt: TGCAGTGCTAGAAGAGGGGGCGCGGGGGTAGCTTTCTTT

abundance: NA
v_gene: TRBV6-5
j_gene: TRBJ2-1
d_gene: NA
CDR3aa: CASSYSGTNYNEQFF
CDR3nt: TGTGCCAGCAGTTACTCGGGAACAAACTACAATGAGCAGTTCTTC

abundance: few
v_gene: TRBV5-1
j_gene: TRBJ2-3
d_gene: NA
CDR3aa: CASSSRTVSTDTQYF
CDR3nt: TGCGCCAGCAGCTCGAGGACAGTTAGCACAGATACGCAGTATTTT

abundance: NA
v_gene: TRBV20-1
j_gene: TRBJ1-1
d_gene: TRBD1
CDR3aa: CSARVKGTGNTEAFF
CDR3nt: TGCAGTGCTAGAGTAAAAGGGACAGGGAACACTGAAGCTTTCTTT

abundance: many
v_gene: TRBV6-1
j_gene: TRBJ2-6
d_gene: TRBD1
CDR3aa: CASSEGTGGTGANVLTF
CDR3nt: TGTGCCAGCAGTGAAGGGACAGGGGGCACTGGGGCCAACGTCCTGACTTTC

abundance: NA
v_gene: TRBV30
j_gene: TRBJ2-3
d_gene: TRBD2
CDR3aa: CAWSGLAGVTDTQYF
CDR3nt: TGTGCCTGGAGTGGGCTAGCGGGGGTCACAGATACGCAGTATTTT

abundance: few
v_gene: TRBV6-1
j_gene: TRBJ1-5
d_gene: NA
CDR3aa: CASSDLTGTAAQPQHF
CDR3nt: TGTGCCAGCAGTGATCTGACAGGCACCGCTGCTCAGCCCCAGCATTTT

abundance: few
v_gene: TRBV5-6
j_gene: TRBJ1-1
d_gene: TRBD1
CDR3aa: CASSSDRGRLDTEAFF
CDR3nt: TGTGCCAGCAGCTCGGACAGGGGGAGACTCGACACTGAAGCTTTCTTT

abundance: many
v_gene: TRBV2
j_gene: TRBJ1-1
d_gene: NA
CDR3aa: CASGGGVRTEAFF
CDR3nt: TGTGCCAGCGGGGGAGGAGTCCGCACTGAAGCTTTCTTT

abundance: few
v_gene: TRBV12-3/TRBV12-4
j_gene: TRBJ1-3
d_gene: NA
CDR3aa: CASSFEWAGAGNTIYF
CDR3nt: TGTGCCAGCAGTTTTGAGTGGGCAGGGGCTGGAAACACCATATATTTT

abundance: many
v_gene: TRBV6-1
j_gene: TRBJ1-2
d_gene: TRBD1
CDR3aa: CASNLDRAQGYTF
CDR3nt: TGTGCCAGCAATCTGGACAGGGCACAAGGCTACACCTTC

abundance: few
v_gene: TRBV5-1
j_gene: TRBJ2-7
d_gene: TRBD2
CDR3aa: CASSYSGDSYEQYF
CDR3nt: TGCGCCAGCAGCTATAGCGGGGACTCCTACGAGCAGTACTTC

abundance: NA
v_gene: TRBV6-5
j_gene: TRBJ1-1
d_gene: NA
CDR3aa: CASSYGLLNEAFF
CDR3nt: TGTGCCAGCAGTTACGGGCTGCTGAATGAAGCTTTCTTT

abundance: few
v_gene: TRBV9
j_gene: TRBJ2-5
d_gene: NA
CDR3aa: CASSRSETQYF
CDR3nt: TGTGCCAGCAGCAGGTCAGAGACCCAGTACTTC

abundance: many
v_gene: TRBV2
j_gene: TRBJ1-1
d_gene: NA
CDR3aa: CASSEQDIHTEAFF
CDR3nt: TGTGCCAGCAGTGAGCAGGACATTCACACTGAAGCTTTCTTT

abundance: NA
v_gene: TRBV27
j_gene: TRBJ2-1
d_gene: NA
CDR3aa: CASSLSGGAGPNEQFF
CDR3nt: TGTGCCAGCAGTTTAAGTGGGGGGGCGGGCCCCAATGAGCAGTTCTTC

abundance: NA
v_gene: TRBV7-2
j_gene: TRBJ2-7
d_gene: NA
CDR3aa: CASSSRQVLSYEQYF
CDR3nt: TGTGCCAGCAGCTCCCGACAGGTCTTGTCATACGAGCAGTACTTC

abundance: many
v_gene: TRBV27
j_gene: TRBJ2-7
d_gene: NA
CDR3aa: CASTRTDPYEQYF
CDR3nt: TGTGCCAGCACCCGGACGGACCCCTACGAGCAGTACTTC

abundance: NA
v_gene: TRBV5-5
j_gene: TRBJ1-5
d_gene: TRBD1
CDR3aa: CASSRAGTGEDQPQHF
CDR3nt: TGTGCCAGCAGCCGAGCCGGGACAGGGGAGGATCAGCCCCAGCATTTT

abundance: NA
v_gene: TRBV5-1
j_gene: TRBJ2-5
d_gene: TRBD2
CDR3aa: CASSGAGGQETQYF
CDR3nt: TGCGCCAGCAGCGGCGCGGGGGGCCAAGAGACCCAGTACTTC

abundance: NA
v_gene: TRBV12-3/TRBV12-4
j_gene: TRBJ2-3
d_gene: NA
CDR3aa: CASSRGATSDTQYF
CDR3nt: TGTGCCAGCAGTCGAGGCGCGACCTCAGATACGCAGTATTTT

abundance: many
v_gene: TRBV12-3/TRBV12-4
j_gene: TRBJ1-5
d_gene: TRBD1
CDR3aa: CASSPGDRGQPQHF
CDR3nt: TGTGCCAGCAGTCCGGGGGACAGGGGACAGCCCCAGCATTTT

abundance: few
v_gene: TRBV7-7
j_gene: TRBJ2-5
d_gene: TRBD1
CDR3aa: CASSRDRVGSQETQYF
CDR3nt: TGTGCTAGCAGCCGCGACAGGGTGGGATCCCAAGAGACCCAGTACTTC

abundance: many
v_gene: TRBV6-1
j_gene: TRBJ1-5
d_gene: NA
CDR3aa: CASSGSANQPQHF
CDR3nt: TGTGCCAGCAGTGGCAGTGCGAATCAGCCCCAGCATTTT

abundance: many
v_gene: TRBV5-1
j_gene: TRBJ1-2
d_gene: TRBD1
CDR3aa: CASSSDREAYGYTF
CDR3nt: TGCGCCAGCAGCTCTGACAGGGAGGCCTATGGCTACACCTTC

abundance: NA
v_gene: TRBV5-1
j_gene: TRBJ2-1
d_gene: NA
CDR3aa: CASGGLILNEQFF
CDR3nt: TGCGCCAGCGGGGGACTGATACTCAATGAGCAGTTCTTC

abundance: many
v_gene: TRBV12-3/TRBV12-4
j_gene: TRBJ2-5
d_gene: TRBD1
CDR3aa: CASTAPGGMETQYF
CDR3nt: TGTGCCAGCACTGCGCCAGGGGGAATGGAGACCCAGTACTTC

abundance: NA
v_gene: TRBV12-3/TRBV12-4
j_gene: TRBJ1-2
d_gene: NA
CDR3aa: CASSLRVLSNYGYTF
CDR3nt: TGTGCCAGCAGTTTACGGGTTCTGTCTAACTATGGCTACACCTTC

abundance: NA
v_gene: TRBV3-1
j_gene: TRBJ1-5
d_gene: NA
CDR3aa: CASSQEVLDQPQHF
CDR3nt: TGTGCCAGCAGCCAAGAAGTCCTCGATCAGCCCCAGCATTTT

abundance: many
v_gene: TRBV7-3
j_gene: TRBJ2-3
d_gene: NA
CDR3aa: CASSSHRGGEDTQYF
CDR3nt: TGTGCCAGCAGCTCCCACAGAGGGGGGGAAGATACGCAGTATTTT

abundance: many
v_gene: TRBV6-1
j_gene: TRBJ2-3
d_gene: NA
CDR3aa: CASSRGNGVRYF
CDR3nt: TGTGCCAGCAGTAGAGGGAACGGGGTTCGGTATTTT